This paragraph reports one TCR beta chain. What it recognizes is unknown. TCRdb keeps only in-frame clones here, not all; method: immunoSEQ multiplex PCR. The sample yields over 150,000 clones, 85% to 90% seen once. The data were obtained in a study of T cell responses to AZD1222 COVID-19 vaccine. Study results and caveats: Clonal diversity may have been underestimated in mostly white British donors. After the peak T cell response, and only then, were repertoires sampled.

This CDR3 comprises 14 residues. Trimming took off 4 bases at V and 3 bases at J, with 13 bases between the two ends. The germline gives CDR1 MDHEN, CDR2 SYDVKM. Sequencing used peripheral blood, obtained on day 0 of AZD1222 vaccination. The chain couples TRBV28 to TRBJ2-7; maybe TRBD1 (6 bases). The source of this sequence is an adult in good health. The CDR3 region is CASSSGQTNYEQYF. The CDR3 DNA follows: TGTGCCAGCAGTTCTGGACAGACTAACTACGAGCAGTACTTC.